The 31 T cell receptor beta chains below were found in one sample sequenced in a study of identical twins. TCRdb redid the calling of the 5' RACE reads with MiXCR, one entry per CDR3 protein. The sample carries more than 650,000 distinct CDR3 sequences, 6.1% recorded once. Input material: naive T cells sorted from blood. These receptors were collected from a young man in good health.

V is TRBV7-8 and J is TRBJ2-2; 10 bases map to TRBD2. V dropped 3 bases and J dropped 6; count of bases not matched to a gene: 10. Germline CDR1 is SGHVS and CDR2 is FQNEAQ. The CDR3 runs to 17 residues. This CDR3 reads CASSLRSSGSVPGELFF. The CDR3 region has the DNA TGTGCCAGCAGCTTGCGATCTAGCGGGAGCGTCCCCGGGGAGCTGTTTTTT.

This clonotype has a count of ten or more. The rearrangement joins TRBV7-8 to TRBJ1-6; 8 bases agree with TRBD1. Trimming removed 0 bases from V and 7 bases from J; junction bases left unmatched: 8. The germline V gene has CDR1 SGHVS and CDR2 FQNEAQ. This CDR3 spans 17 amino acids. The CDR3 nucleotides are TGTGCCAGCAGCTTAGCCGGGAAAGACAGGGGAAATTCACCCCTCCACTTT. Translation gives CASSLAGKDRGNSPLHF.

This clonotype was observed many times. The chain employs TRBV27 and TRBJ2-7; D remains unclear. This CDR3 has 14 residues. V gave up 6 bases and J gave up 7 bases, with 19 bases separating them. Germline CDR1 reads MNHEY; CDR2 reads SMNVEV (reference sequence). The CDR3 spells CASRSSPALREQYF. The CDR3 bases are TGTGCCAGCAGATCCTCTCCAGCCCTACGGGAGCAGTACTTC.

This clonotype was detected a few times. This chain joins TRBV7-2 and TRBJ2-6; D is uncertain. This CDR3 contains 14 residues. The germline CDR1 and CDR2 sequences are SGHTA and FQGNSA. Between the trimmed V and J ends, which lost 7 bases and 5 bases, there was a span of 12 bases. Here the CDR3 reads CASKDEVRANVLTF. Here the CDR3 DNA reads TGTGCCAGCAAGGATGAGGTTAGGGCCAACGTCCTGACTTTC.

Notes on this clonotype: The junction does not match germline at one end; this may be a read error. The CDR3 bases are TGTGCCAGCAGCTGCCGGGTTTGTGAGCTGTTCTTC. This sequence encodes CASSCRVCELFF. V is TRBV5-6 and J is TRBJ2-1; D remains unclear. CDR1 and CDR2 (germline): SGHDT, YYEEEE. This CDR3 is 12 amino acids long.

This clonotype showed up just a few times. The chain recombines TRBV7-8 with TRBJ1-2, with D perhaps TRBD1 (6 bases). The germline gives CDR1 SGHVS, CDR2 FQNEAQ. V was shortened by 5 bases and J by 4 bases, with 14 bases between the two germline ends. CDR3 length: 14 amino acids. CDR3 amino acids: CASSPQDSFYGYTF. CDR3 nucleotide sequence: TGTGCCAGCAGCCCGCAGGACAGTTTCTATGGCTACACCTTC.

The sample holds a few counts of this clonotype. J is TRBJ1-2 and V is TRBV7-9; weak D call: TRBD1 (5 bases). From germline, CDR1 is SEHNR and CDR2 FQNEAQ (reference sequence). This CDR3 contains 15 residues. Trimming took 4 bases from V and 6 from J, leaving 18 bases between them. The CDR3 DNA reads TGTGCCAGCAGCTATGGGGCCTCGAGGGATGATGGCTACACCTTC. Translated, it gives CASSYGASRDDGYTF.

This chain connects TRBV30 to TRBJ1-4; D may be TRBD1 (5 bases). There are 11 residues in the CDR3. V was cut by 1 base and J by 8 bases, with 5 bases left in between. Germline values: CDR1 GTSNPN, CDR2 SVGIG (reference sequence). CDR3 region: CAWSGTEKLFF. CDR3 sequence (DNA): TGTGCCTGGAGTGGGACAGAAAAACTGTTTTTT.

This clonotype was seen at least ten times. V gene TRBV29-1 combines with J gene TRBJ2-1; 12 bases map to TRBD2. The CDR3 length is 14 residues. V lost 7 bases and J lost 8; bases outside the gene matches: 9. Germline V CDR1 and CDR2: SQVTM, ANQGSEA. The CDR3 spells CSAHGLAGTYEQFF. The DNA for the CDR3 is TGCAGCGCCCACGGACTAGCGGGAACGTATGAGCAGTTCTTC.

The sample holds many counts of this clonotype. The chain employs TRBV12-3 or TRBV12-4 and TRBJ1-4, with a weak D call TRBD1 (6 bases). The V and J ends lost 10 bases and 4 bases respectively, with 10 bases between them. CDR3 length equals 12 residues. CDR3 nucleotides: TGTGCCACAGGGGCGATTAATGAAAAACTGTTTTTT. Translation: CATGAINEKLFF.

This clonotype was counted only a few times. This chain uses TRBV25-1 with TRBJ2-7; D is unclear. Trimming took off 5 bases at V and 3 bases at J, with 11 bases between the two ends. The CDR3 is 13 residues long. The V gene's germline CDR1 is MGHDK and CDR2 SYGVNS. CDR3 nucleotide sequence: TGTGCCAGCAGTTCTAGACTCTACTACGAGCAGTACTTC. Translating it yields CASSSRLYYEQYF.

This clonotype appeared many times. The V and J genes are TRBV6-5 and TRBJ1-1; no clear D. Germline V gives CDR1 MNHEY, CDR2 SVGAGI. Trimming took off 0 bases at V and 3 bases at J, with 14 bases between the two ends. CDR3 size: 16 residues. This chain's CDR3 is CASSYSTGSEDTEAFF. Written as DNA, the CDR3 is TGTGCCAGCAGTTACTCGACGGGGAGTGAGGACACTGAAGCTTTCTTT.

This clonotype appeared many times. V usage is TRBV29-1 and J usage is TRBJ1-4; D is undetermined. Germline-derived CDR1 and CDR2 are SQVTM and ANQGSEA. This CDR3 has 14 amino acids. Trimming removed 0 bases from V and 8 bases from J, with 13 bases in between. CDR3 amino acids: CSVEDEDGWEKLFF. The CDR3 coding sequence is TGCAGCGTTGAAGATGAGGACGGCTGGGAAAAACTGTTTTTT.

This clonotype was observed at least ten times. The chain has TRBV6-5 and TRBJ1-6, with D possibly being TRBD1 (6 bases). Trimming left V 7 bases short and J 10 bases short, with 11 bases between. CDR1 is MNHEY and CDR2 is SVGAGI in the germline V gene. This CDR3 is built from 12 residues. DNA for the CDR3: TGTGCCAGCACCTCAGGGACATCACCCCTCCACTTT. It specifies CASTSGTSPLHF.

This clonotype was counted at least ten times. The chain links TRBV7-7 to TRBJ2-1, with TRBD2 matching 8 bases. Germline V CDR1 and CDR2: SSHAT, FNYEAQ (reference sequence). The CDR3 is made up of 15 amino acids. Trimming at V came to 1 base and at J to 5 bases, leaving 4 bases not matched to a gene. CDR3 bases: TGTGCCAGCAGCTTAGTCGCGGGAGGCCACAATGAGCAGTTCTTC. Translation gives CASSLVAGGHNEQFF.

The table lists this clonotype with many counts. The V call is TRBV29-1, the J call TRBJ2-2, with TRBD1 matching 7 bases. This CDR3 has 14 residues. V dropped 8 bases and J dropped 7; count of bases not matched to a gene: 13. Germline V CDR1 and CDR2: SQVTM, ANQGSEA. The CDR3 nucleotides are TGCAGCACTACCGGACAGGATGAAAGCGGGGAGCTGTTTTTT. Its translation is CSTTGQDESGELFF.

At least ten counts were recorded for this clonotype. The rearrangement uses TRBV4-2 and TRBJ1-4; 7 nucleotides align to TRBD1. The J segment lost 4 bases and the V segment lost 3 bases, leaving 5 bases of the junction unmatched. The CDR3 has 15 residues. Germline values: CDR1 LGHNA, CDR2 YNFKEQ. CDR3 bases: TGTGCCAGCAGCCACTCTGGGGACAGTAATGAAAAACTGTTTTTT. Amino acids: CASSHSGDSNEKLFF.

In its sample, this clonotype was seen many times. This chain joins TRBV29-1 and TRBJ2-1; a weak D match, TRBD1 (5 bases). Trimming removed 4 bases from V and 5 bases from J, with 12 bases in between. The CDR3 totals 13 residues. Germline CDR1 and CDR2: SQVTM and ANQGSEA. The CDR3 here is CSVVAGPHNEQFF. In DNA form, the CDR3 reads TGCAGCGTTGTAGCAGGGCCCCACAATGAGCAGTTCTTC.

In its sample, this clonotype was seen a few times. The CDR3 reads CSARGVAEPLGETQYF. The DNA of the CDR3 is TGCAGTGCTAGAGGGGTAGCGGAACCATTAGGAGAGACCCAGTACTTC. The V gene is TRBV20-1, the J gene TRBJ2-5, with D possibly matching TRBD2 (6 bases). The V gene lost 1 base and the J gene lost 4 bases, with 19 bases spanning the gap. The CDR3 is 16 amino acids. The germline CDR1 and CDR2 sequences are DFQATT and SNEGSKA (reference sequence).

In its sample, this clonotype was seen many times. The chain uses TRBV20-1 and TRBJ1-6; tentatively, D is TRBD1 (5 bases). Deletions cut 2 bases from V and 4 bases from J, with 9 bases between. CDR3 length equals 14 residues. The germline V gene encodes CDR1 DFQATT and CDR2 SNEGSKA (reference sequence). CDR3 region: CSARTQDYNSPLHF. The CDR3 bases are TGCAGTGCTAGAACACAGGATTATAATTCACCCCTCCACTTT.

The rearrangement links TRBV7-9 to TRBJ2-2; the match to TRBD1 covers 7 bases. The junction had 3 bases not matched to a gene; V was cut back by 3 bases and J by 5 bases. The germline gives CDR1 SEHNR, CDR2 FQNEAQ (reference sequence). The CDR3 loop spans 14 amino acids. This CDR3 is CASSLRQGTGELFF. Here the CDR3 DNA reads TGTGCCAGCAGCTTGAGACAGGGAACCGGGGAGCTGTTTTTT.

This clonotype has just a few counts. V and J are TRBV7-2 and TRBJ2-7; D not resolved. This CDR3 is built from 13 residues. The V gene's germline CDR1 is SGHTA and CDR2 FQGNSA. Trimming removed 1 base at V and 5 bases at J, with 9 bases between. The CDR3 loop is CASSLVPSDEQYF. The CDR3 bases are TGTGCCAGCAGCTTAGTCCCGTCTGACGAGCAGTACTTC.

Details on this clonotype: One base away lies a much larger clone, so this may be a sequencing read error. This chain connects TRBV10-3 to TRBJ2-1; 9 bases agree with TRBD2. CDR1 is ENHRY, CDR2 SYGVKD, per germline. The CDR3 has 18 residues. Trimming at V came to 6 bases and at J to 2 bases, leaving 14 bases not matched to a gene. This CDR3 reads CAIRAGTSRRRAYNEQFF. The CDR3, as DNA: TGTGCCATCAGGGCAGGGACTAGCAGGAGGAGGGCCTACAATGAGCAGTTCTTC.

This clonotype was seen at least ten times. The chain is built from TRBV7-9 and TRBJ2-5; 8 nucleotides match TRBD1. Germline V gene sequence: CDR1 SEHNR, CDR2 FQNEAQ (reference sequence). J gave up 6 bases and V 5 bases, and 14 bases lay outside the gene matches. The CDR3 consists of 16 residues. CDR3 sequence reads: CASSRTTGQGGKTQYF. The CDR3 DNA sequence: TGTGCCAGCAGCCGAACAACCGGACAGGGCGGGAAGACCCAGTACTTC.

This clonotype was detected ten times or more. The chain couples TRBV5-6 to TRBJ2-5; TRBD2 matches 7 bases. Germline lookup yields CDR1 SGHDT and CDR2 YYEEEE. V lost 2 bases, J lost 4 bases, and 2 bases stayed unmatched. This CDR3 contains 13 residues. Written as DNA, the CDR3 is TGTGCCAGCAGCTTCTCGGGAGGAGAGACCCAGTACTTC. Translating gives CASSFSGGETQYF.

The CDR3 DNA reads as TGTGCCAGCAGCCAAGAAATGCAGGGTGGCAATCAGCCCCAGCATTTT. Protein: CASSQEMQGGNQPQHF. V is TRBV4-2 and J is TRBJ1-5; a weak D match, TRBD1 (5 bases). This CDR3 is 16 amino acids long. Deletions cut 0 bases from V and 2 bases from J, with 11 bases between. CDR1 and CDR2 (germline): LGHNA, YNFKEQ.

This clonotype was observed many times. The rearrangement uses TRBV20-1 and TRBJ2-1; D is undetermined. V gave up 7 bases and J gave up 5 bases, with 12 bases separating them. The CDR3 spans 12 residues. In germline, CDR1 is DFQATT, CDR2 SNEGSKA (reference sequence). As DNA, the CDR3 is TGCAGTGTAAAGGTGCCTGACAATGAGCAGTTCTTC. Translation gives CSVKVPDNEQFF.

This clonotype was picked up many times. The genes are TRBV20-1 and TRBJ2-7, with 7 bases aligning to TRBD2. This CDR3 region has 12 residues. CDR1 is DFQATT and CDR2 is SNEGSKA in the germline V gene (reference sequence). With V trimmed by 6 bases and J by 6 bases, 8 bases remained unmatched. The CDR3: CSAPRGGSEQYF. CDR3 nucleotide sequence: TGCAGTGCCCCTCGGGGAGGGAGCGAGCAGTACTTC.

This clonotype came up many times. V is TRBV4-2 and J is TRBJ2-2; tentatively, D is TRBD2 (7 bases). The CDR3 runs 17 residues. CDR1 and CDR2 (germline): LGHNA, YNFKEQ. The V gene lost 0 bases and the J gene lost 2 bases, with 13 bases spanning the gap. CDR3 sequence reads: CASSQDSGGHNTGELFF. The DNA of the CDR3 is TGTGCCAGCAGCCAAGATTCGGGGGGACACAACACCGGGGAGCTGTTTTTT.

This sequence joins TRBV12-5 and TRBJ2-1; D ambiguous. This CDR3 comprises 16 residues. V was trimmed by 4 bases and J by 9 bases, leaving 22 bases between them. Germline V gives CDR1 LGHNT, CDR2 FRNRAP. The DNA of the CDR3 is TGTGCTAGTGGTTCTCTGGAGCGCGAAGGGTCCGGTGAGCAGTTCTTC. This encodes CASGSLEREGSGEQFF. Full variable domain (outside the CDR3, taken from reference TRBV12-5 and TRBJ2-1): DARVTQTPRHKVTEMGQEVTMRCQPILGHNTVFWYRQTMMQGLELLAYFRNRAPLDDSGMPKDRFSAEMPDATLATLKIQPSEPRDSAVYFCASGSLEREGSGEQFFGPGTRLTVL.

The chain recombines TRBV5-6 with TRBJ2-1; a weak D match, TRBD2 (5 bases). V was pared by 3 bases and J by 11 bases, with 12 bases between. CDR1 and CDR2 from the germline V gene are SGHDT and YYEEEE. The CDR3 is made up of 12 amino acids. CDR3 in DNA: TGTGCCAGCAGCTCCGCTACGGGAAAGCAGTTCTTC. This encodes CASSSATGKQFF.